Shown below are 11 T cell receptor beta chains from a single sample sequenced in a study of PD-1 blockade in mismatch repair-deficient tumors (dated by TCRdb to between 2016 and 2019). Library generation was performed with the immunoSEQ multiplex PCR assay. Here the immuneACCESS table is served through TCRdb, limited to in-frame sequences with V and J called. Missing clones are a known gap in these copies; in checked studies unresolved V genes cover under half, and the rest lacks a known reason. This sample holds about 130,000 clones; 88% were observed only once. The ten top clones hold over 9.5% of the sample. Material: peripheral blood, obtained roughly 67 weeks after starting pembrolizumab. The receptors come from an adult with mismatch repair-deficient cancer.

V is TRBV14 and J is TRBJ2-3; 8 bases match TRBD2. CDR1 is SGHDN, CDR2 FVKESK, per germline. The CDR3 has 14 residues. With V trimmed by 4 bases and J by 4 bases, 4 bases remained unmatched. The CDR3 loop is CASSRHGGADTQYF. The CDR3 DNA sequence: TGTGCCAGCAGCCGCCACGGGGGGGCAGATACGCAGTATTTT.

This rearrangement joins TRBV7-2 to TRBJ1-5; D not certain. This CDR3 is 16 amino acids long. Trimming removed 1 base from V and 2 bases from J, with 12 bases in between. The germline V gene has CDR1 SGHTA and CDR2 FQGNSA. CDR3 DNA: TGTGCCAGCAGCTTAGAGGAACGAATAGGCAATCAGCCCCAGCATTTT. Translated: CASSLEERIGNQPQHF.

In regard to this clone: This sample also contains other DNA sequences that code for the same CDR3. The V and J genes are TRBV7-9 and TRBJ2-4, with TRBD1 identical over 8 bases. Looked up from germline, CDR1 is SEHNR and CDR2 is FQNEAQ (reference sequence). The V gene end was trimmed by 5 bases and the J gene end by 2 bases; junction bases not matched to a gene: 5. This CDR3 has 15 residues. The DNA for the CDR3 is TGTGCCAGCAGCCCAACAGGGGGATCCAAAAACATTCAGTACTTC. This translates into CASSPTGGSKNIQYF.

This clone is a singleton in its sample. Written as DNA, the CDR3 is TGTGCCAGCAGCGAGTTACAGGCGACGGAGGGGTATGGCTACACCTTC. Its protein product is CASSELQATEGYGYTF. The chain joins TRBV6-6 to TRBJ1-2; D possibly corresponds to TRBD1 (5 bases). Trimming shortened V by 6 bases and J by 5 bases, and 22 bases separated the two germline ends. Per the germline V gene, CDR1 is MNHNY and CDR2 is SVGAGI (reference sequence). This CDR3 has 16 amino acids.

The rearrangement uses TRBV27 and TRBJ2-3; the D is unclear. V was cut by 1 base and J by 1 base, with 12 bases left in between. Per the germline V gene, CDR1 is MNHEY and CDR2 is SMNVEV (reference sequence). The CDR3 consists of 16 residues. Written as DNA, the CDR3 is TGTGCCAGCAGTTTATACCTTCCGTGGGGCACAGATACGCAGTATTTT. It yields the protein CASSLYLPWGTDTQYF.

The chain links TRBV27 to TRBJ2-4; a weak D match, TRBD2 (6 bases). The CDR3 spans 11 residues. Trimming left V 6 bases short and J 10 bases short, with 10 bases between. In germline, CDR1 is MNHEY, CDR2 SMNVEV (reference sequence). CDR3 sequence (DNA): TGTGCCAGCAGGAGCGGGCCAATTCAGTACTTC. Translated, it gives CASRSGPIQYF.

This sequence joins TRBV29-1 and TRBJ1-1; tentatively, D is TRBD1 (6 bases). This CDR3 spans 13 amino acids. Germline loops: CDR1 SQVTM, CDR2 ANQGSEA. V was shortened by 4 bases and J by 5 bases, with 14 bases between the two germline ends. The CDR3 loop is CSVGGGIGTEAFF. The CDR3 DNA reads as TGCAGCGTTGGGGGGGGCATTGGAACTGAAGCTTTCTTT. The full variable domain, rest sourced from reference TRBV29-1 and TRBJ1-1, is SAVISQKPSRDICQRGTSLTIQCQVDSQVTMMFWYRQQPGQSLTLIATANQGSEATYESGFVIDKFPISRPNLTFSTLTVSNMSPEDSSIYLCSVGGGIGTEAFFGQGTRLTVV.

The chain links TRBV4-3 to TRBJ2-7; 7 nucleotides match TRBD2. The CDR3 covers 14 residues. V lost 1 base to trimming and J lost 5 bases; unmatched junction nucleotides: 5. Germline V gene data show CDR1 as LGHNA and CDR2 as YSLEER. The CDR3 here is CASSQGGGLDEQYF. The DNA for the CDR3 is TGCGCCAGCAGCCAAGGGGGGGGTCTCGACGAGCAGTACTTC.

V and J are TRBV7-2 and TRBJ1-1; D remains unclear. From germline, CDR1 is SGHTA and CDR2 FQGNSA. Trimming removed 1 base at V and 6 bases at J, with 12 bases between. This CDR3 region has 14 residues. The CDR3 reads CASSLGMVAAEAFF. CDR3 nucleotide sequence: TGTGCCAGCAGCTTAGGGATGGTGGCGGCTGAAGCTTTCTTT.

The J gene is TRBJ2-1, the V gene TRBV23-1; tentatively, D is TRBD2 (7 bases). TRBV23-1 is known as an ORF, though its function is uncertain. The CDR3 contains 13 residues. Trimming left V 2 bases short and J 10 bases short, with 12 bases between. The CDR3 DNA sequence: TGCGCCAGCAGTCAAGGGGAGGGGGTGGAGCAGTTCTTC. Its protein product is CASSQGEGVEQFF.

Written as DNA, the CDR3 is TGTGCCAGCAGTTCTAGGACAGGGGACGAGCAGTACTTC. It specifies CASSSRTGDEQYF. This chain joins TRBV6-5 and TRBJ2-7, with 9 bases matching TRBD1. Per germline, CDR1 MNHEY and CDR2 SVGAGI. The V segment lost 4 bases and the J segment 5 bases; nucleotides outside the gene matches: 3. The CDR3 contains 13 residues.